One sample yielded the 30 T cell receptor beta chains listed below, sequenced in a study of T-cell reconstitution after alpha-beta-depleted transplantation in children. Using unique molecular identifiers, the investigators prepared the TCRbeta library. TCRdb used MiXCR to reprocess the PCR reads, holding one entry per CDR3 protein. This sample carries roughly 280,000 distinct CDR3 sequences, around 10% of them seen once, and the ten largest clones take 20% to 25%. This specimen consisted of peripheral blood, obtained 180 days after TCRalphabeta/CD19-depleted stem cell transplant. The receptors come from a male patient aged 2-10 years who had a stem cell transplant for chronic granulomatous disease, so the T cells may come from the graft donor.

This clonotype was observed at least ten times. Here the CDR3 DNA reads TGCAGTGCTCGCCTACTAGCGGGTACTAATAAGGATACGCAGTATTTT. Translated: CSARLLAGTNKDTQYF. The V gene is TRBV20-1, the J gene TRBJ2-3; the match to TRBD2 covers 9 bases. The CDR3 extends over 16 amino acids. Germline values: CDR1 DFQATT, CDR2 SNEGSKA (reference sequence). V was pared by 5 bases and J by 6 bases, with 15 bases of the junction left unmatched.

This chain uses TRBV4-1 with TRBJ2-3; 14 nucleotides agree with TRBD2. The trim removed 5 bases at V and 0 bases at J, leaving 7 bases unmatched. This CDR3 comprises 18 residues. Looked up from germline, CDR1 is MGHRA and CDR2 is YSYEKL. This CDR3 is CASSIRTSGGTSTDTQYF. CDR3 nucleotide sequence: TGCGCCAGCAGCATTCGGACTAGCGGGGGGACTAGCACAGATACGCAGTATTTT.

This clonotype was found many times. The chain couples TRBV5-1 to TRBJ1-1, with 7 bases lining up with TRBD1. V lost 3 bases, J lost 1 base, and 6 bases stayed unmatched. This CDR3 region has 15 residues. Germline V gene lookup returns CDR1 SGHRS and CDR2 YFSETQ. CDR3 in DNA: TGCGCCAGCAGCTCACAGGGGAAAGAGAACACTGAAGCTTTCTTT. Translation gives CASSSQGKENTEAFF.

This clonotype was observed at least ten times. V and J are TRBV7-2 and TRBJ2-5; 10 bases agree with TRBD1. Germline V gene data show CDR1 as SGHTA and CDR2 as FQGNSA. J was trimmed by 5 bases and V by 6 bases; bases with no gene match: 15. The CDR3 runs to 17 residues. The CDR3 DNA is TGTGCCAGCAGAGCAGCCGGGACAGGGGTTTCTCGGGAGACCCAGTACTTC. Translated: CASRAAGTGVSRETQYF. Looking up the rest from reference TRBV7-2 and TRBJ2-5 gives the full variable domain: GAGVSQSPSNKVTEKGKDVELRCDPISGHTALYWYRQSLGQGLEFLIYFQGNSAPDKSGLPSDRFSAERTGGSVSTLTIQRTQQEDSAVYLCASRAAGTGVSRETQYFGPGTRLLVL.

The chain combines TRBV20-1 with TRBJ2-3; 7 nucleotides match TRBD2. Germline loops: CDR1 DFQATT, CDR2 SNEGSKA (reference sequence). The CDR3 length is 12 residues. The CDR3 coding sequence is TGCAATGCCTTGGGGGGGAAAGATACGCAGTATTTT. The encoded protein is CNALGGKDTQYF.

This clonotype was seen repeatedly, ten times or more. The gene calls are TRBV7-2 and TRBJ1-5; weak D call: TRBD1 (5 bases). The germline V gene encodes CDR1 SGHTA and CDR2 FQGNSA. V gave up 2 bases and J gave up 7 bases, with 15 bases separating them. This CDR3 contains 15 residues. CDR3 in DNA: TGTGCCAGCAGCTTAATACAGGCTGGTGCCCAGCCCCAGCATTTT. Protein: CASSLIQAGAQPQHF.

The chain employs TRBV3-1 and TRBJ2-2; D uncertain. The CDR3 is 15 residues long. Germline V gene lookup returns CDR1 LGHDT and CDR2 YNNKEL (reference sequence). Between the trimmed V and J ends, which lost 1 base and 0 bases, there was a span of 6 bases. The CDR3 DNA reads TGTGCCAGCAGCCAAGGACTGCCGAACACCGGGGAGCTGTTTTTT. Residues: CASSQGLPNTGELFF.

This clonotype showed up many times. The chain employs TRBV11-2 and TRBJ2-5, with D maybe TRBD2 (7 bases). CDR3 length: 15 residues. Germline V gene sequence: CDR1 SGHAT, CDR2 FQNNGV. Trimming removed 2 bases from V and 5 bases from J, with 15 bases in between. The CDR3 region has the DNA TGTGCCAGCAGCTTATTCGGGGGGCCGGGGGAGACCCAGTACTTC. Translating it yields CASSLFGGPGETQYF.

The sample holds many counts of this clonotype. The chain has TRBV28 and TRBJ1-6, with a weak D call TRBD1 (6 bases). Between the trimmed V and J ends, which lost 3 bases and 6 bases, there was a span of 15 bases. CDR3 length: 16 residues. Germline lookup yields CDR1 MDHEN and CDR2 SYDVKM. The chain's CDR3 is CASSLRAGVSNSPLHF. The CDR3 region has the DNA TGTGCCAGCAGTTTGAGGGCAGGGGTTTCTAATTCACCCCTCCACTTT.

This clonotype was found many times. The chain combines TRBV5-1 with TRBJ1-3; tentatively, D is TRBD1 (6 bases). The CDR3 covers 16 residues. V was pared by 1 base and J by 0 bases, with 11 bases between. Germline loops: CDR1 SGHRS, CDR2 YFSETQ. This chain's CDR3 is CASSLTGKNSGNTIYF. The CDR3 DNA reads as TGCGCCAGCAGCTTGACAGGGAAGAACTCTGGAAACACCATATATTTT.

This clonotype was counted ten times or more. V and J are TRBV7-3 and TRBJ2-1; 8 bases are a match to TRBD2. Germline assignment: CDR1 SGHTA and CDR2 FQGTGA. The CDR3 consists of 13 residues. V dropped 5 bases and J dropped 10; count of bases not matched to a gene: 7. The CDR3 sequence: CASSRGLAEEQFF. The CDR3 DNA follows: TGTGCCAGCAGCCGAGGACTAGCTGAGGAGCAGTTCTTC.

Remarks on this clonotype: It may be a read error: a sequence one base away is much more abundant. The CDR3 sequence: CANSQDWVDTEAFF. CDR3 nucleotides: TGCGCCAACAGCCAAGATTGGGTTGACACTGAAGCTTTCTTT. The chain joins TRBV4-1 to TRBJ1-1; D not certain. The length of the CDR3 is 14 residues. Germline V gives CDR1 MGHRA, CDR2 YSYEKL.

In its sample, this clonotype was seen many times. The V call is TRBV6-2 or TRBV6-3, the J call TRBJ1-5, with D tentatively TRBD1 (5 bases). Germline CDR1 and CDR2: MNHEY and SVGEGT. V was shortened by 5 bases and J by 5 bases, with 19 bases between the two germline ends. CDR3 size: 16 residues. DNA of the CDR3: TGTGCCAGCAGTCGGCGGGACTATTGGGTACATCAGCCCCAGCATTTT. Translated: CASSRRDYWVHQPQHF.

This clonotype was picked up many times. This sequence joins TRBV7-9 and TRBJ2-3, with D maybe TRBD1 (6 bases). The CDR3 spans 15 residues. The germline V gene encodes CDR1 SEHNR and CDR2 FQNEAQ (reference sequence). The V and J ends lost 2 bases and 2 bases respectively, with 11 bases between them. Here the CDR3 reads CASSLYQGPTDTQYF. CDR3 coding DNA: TGTGCCAGCAGCTTATACCAGGGGCCCACAGATACGCAGTATTTT.

This clonotype was picked up many times. J is TRBJ2-3 and V is TRBV5-1; D might be TRBD1 or TRBD2, each matching 5 bases. Between the trimmed V and J ends, which lost 0 bases and 5 bases, there was a span of 13 bases. Germline CDR1 is SGHRS and CDR2 is YFSETQ. The CDR3 is 15 residues long. The CDR3 loop reads CASSLAGSRGDTQYF. CDR3 sequence (DNA): TGCGCCAGCAGCTTGGCAGGGTCCCGGGGAGATACGCAGTATTTT.

In this sample, this clonotype turned up many times. This chain connects TRBV27 to TRBJ1-1; maybe TRBD1 (5 bases). CDR1 is MNHEY, CDR2 SMNVEV, per germline (reference sequence). Deletions cut 8 bases from V and 7 bases from J, with 17 bases between. The CDR3 covers 13 residues. DNA for the CDR3: TGTGCCAGCGGGGTGGGGCCAGGTTTTGAAGCTTTCTTT. Its translation is CASGVGPGFEAFF.

This clonotype was detected many times. The rearrangement uses TRBV25-1 and TRBJ2-1; TRBD2 might be the D (5 bases). CDR1 and CDR2 (germline): MGHDK, SYGVNS. Trimming cost V 1 base and J 5 bases, with 12 bases left between them. CDR3 size: 15 residues. This chain's CDR3 is CASSEWRFGNNEQFF. The CDR3 nucleotides are TGTGCCAGCAGTGAATGGAGGTTTGGGAACAATGAGCAGTTCTTC.

In this sample, this clonotype turned up many times. A read error may produce the germline difference seen at one junction end. The chain uses TRBV20-1 and TRBJ1-1; 7 bases align to TRBD1. Germline V gives CDR1 DFQATT, CDR2 SNEGSKA (reference sequence). This CDR3 is 11 amino acids long. The CDR3 bases are TGCAGTGCCCCGACAGGGAAAGAAGGTTTCTTT. It specifies CSAPTGKEGFF.

This clonotype has only a few counts. The chain links TRBV15 to TRBJ1-5; no definite D call. Germline V gives CDR1 LNHNV, CDR2 YYDKDF (reference sequence). This CDR3 is built from 14 residues. The V end was cut by 0 bases, the J end by 7 bases, with 10 bases between. CDR3: CATSRDEEDQPQHF. The CDR3 DNA is TGTGCCACCAGCAGAGATGAGGAGGACCAGCCCCAGCATTTT. Variable domain in full (rest from reference TRBV15 and TRBJ1-5): DAMVIQNPRYQVTQFGKPVTLSCSQTLNHNVMYWYQQKSSQAPKLLFHYYDKDFNNEADTPDNFQSRRPNTSFCFLDIRSPGLGDTAMYLCATSRDEEDQPQHFGDGTRLSIL.

This clonotype was seen at least ten times. The V and J genes are TRBV20-1 and TRBJ1-3; no clear D. Germline CDR1 and CDR2: DFQATT and SNEGSKA (reference sequence). The CDR3 runs 11 residues. Between the trimmed V and J ends, which lost 3 bases and 3 bases, there was a span of 3 bases. CDR3 amino acids: CSASLGNTIYF. Here the CDR3 DNA reads TGCAGTGCTAGCCTTGGAAACACCATATATTTT.

The sample holds many counts of this clonotype. The chain combines TRBV10-3 with TRBJ1-5; D call uncertain. The CDR3 contains 14 residues. Germline V gene sequence: CDR1 ENHRY, CDR2 SYGVKD. V was pared by 3 bases and J by 9 bases, with 15 bases between. The CDR3: CAISDSGPLGPQHF. CDR3 bases: TGTGCCATCAGTGACTCCGGGCCCTTGGGGCCCCAGCATTTT.

On this clonotype itself: A read error is possible here, since a much larger clone lies one base away. The chain combines TRBV5-6 with TRBJ2-7; D gene unclear. Germline V CDR1 and CDR2: SGHDT, YYEEEE. Trimming left V 6 bases short and J 6 bases short, with 10 bases between. There are 11 residues in the CDR3. In DNA form, the CDR3 reads TGTGCCAGCACCGCCCTCTGCGAGCAGTACTTC. Amino acids: CASTALCEQYF.

V is TRBV19 and J is TRBJ2-4, with D tentatively TRBD2 (5 bases). Germline assignment: CDR1 LNHDA and CDR2 SQIVND (reference sequence). This CDR3 spans 13 amino acids. The V end lost 9 bases, the J end lost 0 bases, and 9 bases lay between the germline ends. CDR3 nucleotide sequence: TGTGCCAGCGCCGGGGTAGCCAAAAACATTCAGTACTTC. Translation gives CASAGVAKNIQYF. The full variable domain, with the rest looked up from reference TRBV19 and TRBJ2-4, is DGGITQSPKYLFRKEGQNVTLSCEQNLNHDAMYWYRQDPGQGLRLIYYSQIVNDFQKGDIAEGYSVSREKKESFPLTVTSAQKNPTAFYLCASAGVAKNIQYFGAGTRLSVL.

This clonotype has ten or more counts. The rearrangement joins TRBV12-3 or TRBV12-4 to TRBJ2-1; D gene unclear. The CDR3 has 13 residues. The germline V and J ends were trimmed by 3 bases and 8 bases, with 11 bases remaining between them. In nucleotides, the CDR3 is TGTGCCAGCAGTTTTGGACGAACGGATGAGCAGTTCTTC. This codes for CASSFGRTDEQFF.

The chain links TRBV11-2 to TRBJ2-7; 9 bases line up with TRBD2. Germline V gives CDR1 SGHAT, CDR2 FQNNGV. CDR3 length equals 15 residues. V lost 6 bases to trimming and J lost 1 base; unmatched junction nucleotides: 7. CDR3 in amino acids: CASSPSSGRSYEQYF. CDR3 coding DNA: TGTGCCAGCAGTCCGAGTAGCGGGAGATCCTACGAGCAGTACTTC.

This clonotype appeared many times. This sequence joins TRBV7-6 and TRBJ2-5, with TRBD2 matching over 8 bases. V lost 4 bases to trimming and J lost 6 bases; unmatched junction nucleotides: 7. This CDR3 spans 14 amino acids. Germline-derived CDR1 and CDR2 are SGHVS and FNYEAQ. The CDR3 DNA follows: TGTGCCAGCAGCTGGAGCGGGAGCTCACAGACCCAGTACTTC. Its protein product is CASSWSGSSQTQYF.

This clonotype was seen ten or more times. V is TRBV7-8 and J is TRBJ1-5; 8 positions agree with TRBD1. V lost 1 base to trimming and J lost 0 bases; unmatched junction nucleotides: 8. Germline V gene lookup returns CDR1 SGHVS and CDR2 FQNEAQ. The CDR3 covers 18 residues. For the CDR3, the DNA is TGTGCCAGCAGCTTAGTCAGGGGGCCGATCTCTAGCAATCAGCCCCAGCATTTT. Protein: CASSLVRGPISSNQPQHF.

There are many counts of this clonotype. This chain joins TRBV6-2 or TRBV6-3 and TRBJ2-7; no reliable D call. The V gene's germline CDR1 is MNHEY and CDR2 SVGEGT. Deletions cut 2 bases from V and 2 bases from J, with 7 bases between. The CDR3 loop spans 13 amino acids. CDR3 sequence: CASSYHTTYEQYF. CDR3 nucleotides: TGTGCCAGCAGTTACCACACCACCTACGAGCAGTACTTC.

In its sample, this clonotype was seen many times. V and J are TRBV7-3 and TRBJ2-1, with 16 bases identical to TRBD2. CDR3 length: 15 amino acids. The J segment lost 13 bases and the V segment lost 5 bases, leaving 8 bases of the junction unmatched. Germline values: CDR1 SGHTA, CDR2 FQGTGA. The CDR3 region has the DNA TGTGCCAGCAGCCCTACGGGACTAGCGGGAGGGCCTCAGTTCTTC. Its translation: CASSPTGLAGGPQFF.

This clonotype has at least ten counts. As DNA, the CDR3 is TGTGCCAGCAGCCCTAGCGGGAGGGGGGACGAGCAGTACTTC. Protein product: CASSPSGRGDEQYF. The chain is built from TRBV28 and TRBJ2-7; 12 bases are a match to TRBD2. With 6 bases clipped from V and 5 bases from J, the junction kept 5 bases outside the gene matches. The CDR3 has 14 amino acids. Looked up from germline, CDR1 is MDHEN and CDR2 is SYDVKM.